A single sample is the source of the 29 T cell receptor beta chains below, sequenced in a study of T cell responses to AZD1222 COVID-19 vaccine. The table came from immunoSEQ multiplex PCR; TCRdb's copy has only in-frame clones and leaves some out. The table has around 130,000 clones, 70% to 90% seen once. The sequencing here drew on peripheral blood, taken on day 0 of AZD1222 vaccination. The receptor set was obtained from an adult in good health.

This chain connects TRBV2 to TRBJ2-7, with 7 nucleotides matching TRBD1. Trimming took 10 bases from V and 1 from J; bases not matched to a gene: 4. The CDR3 is 12 residues long. Germline values: CDR1 SNHLY, CDR2 FYNNEI. This CDR3 reads CATDRSSYEQYF. CDR3 nucleotides: TGTGCCACGGACAGGAGTTCCTACGAGCAGTACTTC.

This clone was seen once. The chain recombines TRBV19 with TRBJ1-1, with a tentative D call TRBD1 (5 bases). The CDR3 spans 17 residues. The germline V gene has CDR1 LNHDA and CDR2 SQIVND (reference sequence). V was pared by 5 bases and J by 4 bases, with 23 bases between. DNA for the CDR3: TGTGCCAGTAGTGTCAAATTCACGTATCAGGGTCGCACTGAAGCTTTCTTT. It is translated as CASSVKFTYQGRTEAFF.

V gene TRBV24-1 combines with J gene TRBJ2-3; D possibly corresponds to TRBD1 (5 bases). The CDR3 contains 17 residues. Trimming took off 2 bases at V and 1 base at J, with 15 bases between the two ends. Germline CDR1 reads KGHDR; CDR2 reads SFDVKD. CDR3 DNA: TGTGCCACCAGTGATTCCTTCAGGGATGCAGGCACAGATACGCAGTATTTT. This codes for CATSDSFRDAGTDTQYF.

This clone was found once. The chain combines TRBV12-3 or TRBV12-4 with TRBJ1-2, with D possibly being TRBD1 (5 bases). CDR3 length: 13 residues. V lost 6 bases and J 8 bases, leaving 16 bases between the germline ends. The CDR3 here is CASRLMGGLGYTF. For the CDR3, the DNA is TGTGCCAGCAGACTCATGGGGGGACTCGGCTACACCTTC.

The genes are TRBV19 and TRBJ1-2; the D is unclear. CDR3 length: 17 amino acids. Germline assignment: CDR1 LNHDA and CDR2 SQIVND (reference sequence). Trimming took off 3 bases at V and 4 bases at J, with 21 bases between the two ends. The CDR3 region is CASSIPPGKASFYGYTF. The CDR3 DNA is TGTGCCAGTAGTATCCCTCCGGGGAAGGCGAGTTTCTATGGCTACACCTTC.

This chain links TRBV28 with TRBJ1-2, with 8 bases aligning to TRBD1. Germline CDR1 and CDR2: MDHEN and SYDVKM. CDR3 size: 15 residues. Germline trimming cut 5 bases from V and 2 bases from J; bases unmatched to any gene: 7. The chain's CDR3 is CASSGTSGGNYGYTF. In DNA form, the CDR3 reads TGTGCCAGCAGTGGCACGTCAGGGGGCAACTATGGCTACACCTTC.

Written as DNA, the CDR3 is TGTGCCAGCAGTCCACTCGACTACGAGCAGTACTTC. Translated: CASSPLDYEQYF. This rearrangement joins TRBV28 to TRBJ2-7, with unresolved D. V gave up 5 bases and J gave up 3 bases, with 8 bases separating them. Germline CDR1 is MDHEN and CDR2 is SYDVKM. CDR3 length equals 12 residues. Supplemented by reference TRBV28 and TRBJ2-7, the full variable domain reads DVKVTQSSRYLVKRTGEKVFLECVQDMDHENMFWYRQDPGLGLRLIYFSYDVKMKEKGDIPEGYSVSREKKERFSLILESASTNQTSMYLCASSPLDYEQYFGPGTRLTVT.

The chain recombines TRBV15 with TRBJ2-4; D tentatively fits TRBD1 or TRBD2 (6 bases each). V shed 0 bases and J shed 6 bases, with 24 bases lying between them. Germline CDR1 reads LNHNV; CDR2 reads YYDKDF (reference sequence). The CDR3 totals 19 residues. Here the CDR3 DNA reads TGTGCCACCAGCAGAGATTTTGGAAGCGGAGGGGGGTTTTTAAACATTCAGTACTTC. Its protein product is CATSRDFGSGGGFLNIQYF.

The rearrangement joins TRBV27 to TRBJ1-4; D is undetermined. The germline gives CDR1 MNHEY, CDR2 SMNVEV (reference sequence). V was trimmed by 2 bases and J by 4 bases, leaving 8 bases between them. CDR3 length: 14 residues. CDR3 sequence: CASSLGGYNEKLFF. In DNA, the CDR3 is TGTGCCAGCAGTTTAGGCGGGTATAATGAAAAACTGTTTTTT.

This chain uses TRBV30 with TRBJ1-4; no reliable D call. CDR1 GTSNPN and CDR2 SVGIG come from the germline V gene (reference sequence). The ends were cut back, 0 bases at V and 4 bases at J, with 12 bases in the middle. This CDR3 has 15 amino acids. The CDR3 bases are TGTGCCTGGAGTGTGTCAGGTTTCAATAATGAAAAACTGTTTTTT. Amino acids: CAWSVSGFNNEKLFF. Full variable domain (outside the CDR3, taken from reference TRBV30 and TRBJ1-4): SQTIHQWPATLVQPVGSPLSLECTVEGTSNPNLYWYRQAAGRGLQLLFYSVGIGQISSEVPQNLSASRPQDRQFILSSKKLLLSDSGFYLCAWSVSGFNNEKLFFGSGTQLSVL.

This rearrangement joins TRBV19 to TRBJ1-1; possibly TRBD1 for D (5 bases). The ends were cut back, 5 bases at V and 5 bases at J, with 21 bases in the middle. The CDR3 loop spans 16 amino acids. CDR1 and CDR2 from the germline V gene are LNHDA and SQIVND (reference sequence). CDR3 region: CASSYRPLQVGTEAFF. The CDR3 nucleotides read TGTGCCAGTAGTTACAGGCCTCTCCAAGTGGGGACTGAAGCTTTCTTT.

The chain is built from TRBV5-1 and TRBJ2-6; no definite D call. CDR3 size: 16 residues. Between the trimmed V and J ends, which lost 0 bases and 0 bases, there was a span of 7 bases. CDR1 SGHRS and CDR2 YFSETQ come from the germline V gene. Written as DNA, the CDR3 is TGCGCCAGCAGCTTGGAGATGTTCTCTGGGGCCAACGTCCTGACTTTC. Its translation is CASSLEMFSGANVLTF.

The J gene is TRBJ2-1, the V gene TRBV10-1, with TRBD2 matching 7 bases. Germline loops: CDR1 WNHNN, CDR2 SYGVQD (reference sequence). The CDR3 consists of 15 residues. Unmatched junction bases numbered 11, after V lost 5 bases and J lost 7 bases. CDR3 residues: CASSRGRPSGNEQFF. For the CDR3, the DNA is TGCGCCAGCAGTCGCGGGAGACCGTCAGGAAATGAGCAGTTCTTC.

The chain has TRBV4-1 and TRBJ2-1, with D uncertain. V was cut by 0 bases and J by 7 bases, with 7 bases left in between. CDR1 and CDR2 from the germline V gene are MGHRA and YSYEKL. The CDR3 totals 13 residues. The CDR3 sequence: CASSQDQWNEQFF. For the CDR3, the DNA is TGCGCCAGCAGCCAAGATCAGTGGAATGAGCAGTTCTTC.

As to this clone: The germline gene is not matched at one end of the junction; a read error may be the cause. The gene calls are TRBV7-7 and TRBJ1-2; D is uncertain. Germline CDR1 reads SSHAT; CDR2 reads FNYEAQ (reference sequence). This CDR3 is built from 16 residues. This chain's CDR3 is CASSRGATGFGYGYTF. DNA of the CDR3: TGTGCTAGCAGCCGCGGTGCTACGGGGTTCGGCTATGGCTACACCTTC.

The gene calls are TRBV19 and TRBJ1-1; no clear D. Trimming removed 3 bases at V and 7 bases at J, with 6 bases between. This CDR3 is built from 11 residues. CDR1 and CDR2 (germline): LNHDA, SQIVND (reference sequence). In DNA, the CDR3 is TGTGCCAGTAGTATGTTTTATGAAGCTTTCTTT. It yields the protein CASSMFYEAFF.

This clone appeared once. The chain couples TRBV2 to TRBJ2-1; D is perhaps TRBD2 (6 bases). Trimming cost V 10 bases and J 8 bases, with 18 bases left between them. Germline V gives CDR1 SNHLY, CDR2 FYNNEI. CDR3 length: 13 amino acids. This CDR3 reads CAKKETRGDEQFF. CDR3 nucleotide sequence: TGTGCCAAAAAGGAGACTAGAGGTGATGAGCAGTTCTTC.

The chain joins TRBV30 to TRBJ2-3, with D tentatively TRBD2 (5 bases). The germline gives CDR1 GTSNPN, CDR2 SVGIG (reference sequence). V lost 2 bases, J lost 6 bases, and 15 bases lay in between. CDR3 length equals 14 residues. The CDR3 is CAWSPGIAPDTQYF. The CDR3 DNA reads TGTGCCTGGAGTCCCGGGATCGCACCCGATACGCAGTATTTT.

The chain recombines TRBV5-4 with TRBJ2-4; D is perhaps TRBD1 (6 bases). V was clipped by 3 bases and J by 0 bases, with 19 bases between them. The CDR3 covers 18 residues. Germline loops: CDR1 SGHNT, CDR2 YYREEE (reference sequence). The CDR3 is CASSSGAQGPIAKNIQYF. The DNA for the CDR3 is TGTGCCAGCAGCTCCGGGGCCCAGGGGCCGATAGCCAAAAACATTCAGTACTTC.

The chain couples TRBV27 to TRBJ1-6, with TRBD1 matching over 7 bases. There are 16 residues in the CDR3. Germline CDR1 MNHEY, CDR2 SMNVEV (reference sequence). J gave up 4 bases and V 7 bases, and 10 bases lay outside the gene matches. As DNA, the CDR3 is TGTGCCAGCACCACTACAGGGGTATCATATAATTCACCCCTCCACTTT. Protein sequence: CASTTTGVSYNSPLHF.

The chain employs TRBV15 and TRBJ1-4; D gene ambiguous. This CDR3 spans 14 amino acids. V shed 3 bases and J shed 7 bases, with 12 bases lying between them. The germline V gene has CDR1 LNHNV and CDR2 YYDKDF (reference sequence). Written as DNA, the CDR3 is TGTGCCACCAGCAGGAGGACCGAAGGTGAAAAACTGTTTTTT. Residues: CATSRRTEGEKLFF.

The V gene is TRBV11-1, the J gene TRBJ2-7; 7 bases are shared with TRBD1. CDR3 size: 15 residues. Looked up from germline, CDR1 is SGHAT and CDR2 is FQDESV (reference sequence). V gave up 6 bases and J gave up 2 bases; unmatched junction bases: 10. CDR3 amino acids: CASRIRGQSPYEQYF. The CDR3 region has the DNA TGTGCCAGCAGAATAAGGGGGCAGAGTCCCTACGAGCAGTACTTC.

The V gene is TRBV6-5, the J gene TRBJ1-1; D remains unclear. V was clipped by 4 bases and J by 1 base, with 7 bases between them. The CDR3 extends over 13 amino acids. Per germline, CDR1 MNHEY and CDR2 SVGAGI. The chain's CDR3 is CASSSDENTEAFF. CDR3 bases: TGTGCCAGCAGTTCTGACGAGAACACTGAAGCTTTCTTT.

The chain links TRBV6-5 to TRBJ1-2; the D gene is possibly TRBD1 (6 bases). The CDR3 totals 12 residues. Germline lookup yields CDR1 MNHEY and CDR2 SVGAGI. V was cut by 6 bases and J by 8 bases, with 13 bases left in between. Written as DNA, the CDR3 is TGTGCCAGCAGCTCTCAGGGGAAGGGCTACACCTTC. It is translated as CASSSQGKGYTF.

Remarks on this clone: A junction boundary mismatches the germline segment, possibly from a read error. This chain links TRBV7-7 with TRBJ2-3; 16 bases map to TRBD2. Germline-derived CDR1 and CDR2 are SSHAT and FNYEAQ (reference sequence). This CDR3 is 17 amino acids long. CDR3 coding DNA: TGTGCTAGCAGCGTCGGGACTAGCGGGGGGGCGACAGATACGCAGTATTTT. It is translated as CASSVGTSGGATDTQYF.

The chain combines TRBV7-9 with TRBJ1-4, with D possibly being TRBD1 (5 bases). V lost 1 base, J lost 4 bases, and 7 bases lay in between. The length of the CDR3 is 14 residues. From germline, CDR1 is SEHNR and CDR2 FQNEAQ (reference sequence). CDR3 region: CASSLGGINEKLFF. CDR3 sequence (DNA): TGTGCCAGCAGCTTAGGGGGGATTAATGAAAAACTGTTTTTT.

The rearrangement uses TRBV9 and TRBJ2-1; maybe TRBD2 (6 bases). Germline CDR1 SGDLS, CDR2 YYNGEE. The CDR3 has 14 amino acids. Trimming removed 0 bases from V and 5 bases from J, with 9 bases in between. The chain's CDR3 is CASSVAGVNNEQFF. The CDR3 coding sequence is TGTGCCAGCAGCGTAGCGGGGGTTAACAATGAGCAGTTCTTC.

The chain combines TRBV7-6 with TRBJ1-4; 9 bases are a match to TRBD1. The J segment lost 7 bases and the V segment lost 2 bases, leaving 11 bases of the junction unmatched. The CDR3 is 17 residues long. Germline V gene lookup returns CDR1 SGHVS and CDR2 FNYEAQ. Here the CDR3 reads CASSLFKGGQGVEKLFF. CDR3 in DNA: TGTGCCAGCAGCTTATTTAAGGGGGGACAGGGAGTTGAAAAACTGTTTTTT. The complete variable domain, with remaining parts taken from reference TRBV7-6 and TRBJ1-4, reads GAGVSQSPRYKVTKRGQDVALRCDPISGHVSLYWYRQALGQGPEFLTYFNYEAQQDKSGLPNDRFSAERPEGSISTLTIQRTEQRDSAMYRCASSLFKGGQGVEKLFFGSGTQLSVL.

This chain joins TRBV30 and TRBJ2-7; TRBD2 agrees at 9 bases. The J segment lost 3 bases and the V segment lost 5 bases, leaving 8 bases of the junction unmatched. Per the germline V gene, CDR1 is GTSNPN and CDR2 is SVGIG (reference sequence). The CDR3 contains 14 residues. CDR3 region: CAWGRTSDLYEQYF. The DNA for the CDR3 is TGTGCCTGGGGAAGGACTAGCGACCTCTACGAGCAGTACTTC.